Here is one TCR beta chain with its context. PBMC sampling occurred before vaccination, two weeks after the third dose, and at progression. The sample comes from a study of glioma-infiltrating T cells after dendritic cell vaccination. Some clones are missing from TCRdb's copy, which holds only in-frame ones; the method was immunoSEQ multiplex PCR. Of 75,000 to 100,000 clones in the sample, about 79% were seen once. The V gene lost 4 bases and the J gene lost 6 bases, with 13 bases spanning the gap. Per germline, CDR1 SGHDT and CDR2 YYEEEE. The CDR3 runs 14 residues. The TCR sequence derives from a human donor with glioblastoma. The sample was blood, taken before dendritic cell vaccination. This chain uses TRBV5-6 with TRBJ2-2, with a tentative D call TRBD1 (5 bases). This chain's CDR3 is CASSPQGRSGELFF. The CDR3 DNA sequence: TGTGCCAGCAGCCCGCAGGGCAGGTCCGGGGAGCTGTTTTTT.